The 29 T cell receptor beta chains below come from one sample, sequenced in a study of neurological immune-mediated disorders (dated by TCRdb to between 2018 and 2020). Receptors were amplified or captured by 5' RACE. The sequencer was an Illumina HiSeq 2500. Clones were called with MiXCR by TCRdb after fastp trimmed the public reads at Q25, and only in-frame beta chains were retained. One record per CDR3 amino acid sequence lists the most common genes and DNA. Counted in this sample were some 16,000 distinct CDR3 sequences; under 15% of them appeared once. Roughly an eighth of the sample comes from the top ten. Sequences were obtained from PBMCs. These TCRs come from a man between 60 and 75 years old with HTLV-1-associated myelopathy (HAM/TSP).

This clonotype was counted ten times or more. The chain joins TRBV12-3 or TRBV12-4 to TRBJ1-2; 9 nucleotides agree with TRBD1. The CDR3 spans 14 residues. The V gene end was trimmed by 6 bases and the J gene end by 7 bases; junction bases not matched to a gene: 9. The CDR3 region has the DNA TGTGCCAGCAGGTCCGGACAGGGGAGAAGTGGCTACACCTTC. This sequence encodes CASRSGQGRSGYTF.

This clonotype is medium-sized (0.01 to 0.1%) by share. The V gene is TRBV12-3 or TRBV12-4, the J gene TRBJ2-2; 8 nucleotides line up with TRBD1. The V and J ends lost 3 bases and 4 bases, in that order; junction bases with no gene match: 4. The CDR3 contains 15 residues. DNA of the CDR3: TGTGCCAGCAGTTTTCACACAGGGGGCACCGGGGAGCTGTTTTTT. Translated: CASSFHTGGTGELFF.

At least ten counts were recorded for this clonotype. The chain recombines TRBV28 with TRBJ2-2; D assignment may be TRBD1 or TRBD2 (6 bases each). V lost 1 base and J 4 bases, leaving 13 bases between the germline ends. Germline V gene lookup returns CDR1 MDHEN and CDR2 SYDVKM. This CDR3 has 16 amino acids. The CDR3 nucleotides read TGTGCCAGCAGTTTATTAGGGGGGCGCGGCACCGGGGAGCTGTTTTTT. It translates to CASSLLGGRGTGELFF.

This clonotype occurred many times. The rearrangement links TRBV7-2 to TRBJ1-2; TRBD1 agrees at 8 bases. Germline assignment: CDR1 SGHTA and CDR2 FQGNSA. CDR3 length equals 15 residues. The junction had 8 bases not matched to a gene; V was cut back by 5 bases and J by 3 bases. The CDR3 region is CASSLDRAIYYGYTF. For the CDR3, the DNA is TGTGCCAGCAGCCTGGACAGGGCCATTTACTATGGCTACACCTTC.

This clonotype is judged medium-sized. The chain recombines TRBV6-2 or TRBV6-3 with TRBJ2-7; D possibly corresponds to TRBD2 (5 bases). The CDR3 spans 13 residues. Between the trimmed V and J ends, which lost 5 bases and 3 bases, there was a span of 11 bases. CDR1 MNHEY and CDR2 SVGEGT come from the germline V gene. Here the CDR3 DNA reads TGTGCCAGCAGTGTGGGGAGACTCTACGAGCAGTACTTC. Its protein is CASSVGRLYEQYF.

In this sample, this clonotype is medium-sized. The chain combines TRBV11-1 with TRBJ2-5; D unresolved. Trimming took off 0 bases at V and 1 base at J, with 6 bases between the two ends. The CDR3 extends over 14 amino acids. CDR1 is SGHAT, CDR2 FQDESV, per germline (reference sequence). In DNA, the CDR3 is TGTGCCAGCAGCTTAGCACAGCCCCAAGAGACCCAGTACTTC. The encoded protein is CASSLAQPQETQYF.

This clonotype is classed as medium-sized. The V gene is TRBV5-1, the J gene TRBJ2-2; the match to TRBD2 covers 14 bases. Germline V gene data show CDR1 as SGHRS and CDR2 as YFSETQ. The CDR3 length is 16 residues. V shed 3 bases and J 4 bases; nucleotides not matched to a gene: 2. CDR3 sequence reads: CASSWGLAGVTGELFF. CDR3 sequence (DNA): TGCGCCAGCAGCTGGGGACTAGCGGGGGTCACCGGGGAGCTGTTTTTT.

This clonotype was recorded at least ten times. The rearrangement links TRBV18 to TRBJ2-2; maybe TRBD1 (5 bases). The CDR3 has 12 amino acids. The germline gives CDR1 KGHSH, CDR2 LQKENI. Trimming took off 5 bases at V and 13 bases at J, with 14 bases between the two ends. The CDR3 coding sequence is TGTGCCAGCTCAGAGGACACCCTGGCGCTGTTTTTT. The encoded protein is CASSEDTLALFF. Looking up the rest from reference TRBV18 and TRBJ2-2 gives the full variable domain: NAGVMQNPRHLVRRRGQEARLRCSPMKGHSHVYWYRQLPEEGLKFMVYLQKENIIDESGMPKERFSAEFPKEGPSILRIQQVVRGDSAAYFCASSEDTLALFFGEGSRLTVL.

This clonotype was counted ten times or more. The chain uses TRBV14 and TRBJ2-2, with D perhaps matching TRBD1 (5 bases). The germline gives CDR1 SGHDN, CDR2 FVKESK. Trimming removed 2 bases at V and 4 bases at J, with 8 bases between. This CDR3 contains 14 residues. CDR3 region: CASSQRGVTGELFF. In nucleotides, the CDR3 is TGTGCCAGCAGCCAAAGGGGCGTCACCGGGGAGCTGTTTTTT.

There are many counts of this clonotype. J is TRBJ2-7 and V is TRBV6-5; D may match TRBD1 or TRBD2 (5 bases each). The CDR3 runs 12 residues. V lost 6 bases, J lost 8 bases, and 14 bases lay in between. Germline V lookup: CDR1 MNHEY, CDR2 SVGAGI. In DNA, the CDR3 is TGTGCCAGCAGCGAGTCGGGGCTTCAGCAGTACTTC. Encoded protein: CASSESGLQQYF.

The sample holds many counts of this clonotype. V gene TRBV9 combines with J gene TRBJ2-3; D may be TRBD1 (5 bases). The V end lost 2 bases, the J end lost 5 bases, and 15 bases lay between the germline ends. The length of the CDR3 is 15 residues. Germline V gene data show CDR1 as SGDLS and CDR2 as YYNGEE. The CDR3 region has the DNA TGTGCCAGCAGCGTGGGGCAAACAGGAATAGATACGCAGTATTTT. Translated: CASSVGQTGIDTQYF. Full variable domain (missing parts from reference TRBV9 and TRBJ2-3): DSGVTQTPKHLITATGQRVTLRCSPRSGDLSVYWYQQSLDQGLQFLIQYYNGEERAKGNILERFSAQQFPDLHSELNLSSLELGDSALYFCASSVGQTGIDTQYFGPGTRLTVL.

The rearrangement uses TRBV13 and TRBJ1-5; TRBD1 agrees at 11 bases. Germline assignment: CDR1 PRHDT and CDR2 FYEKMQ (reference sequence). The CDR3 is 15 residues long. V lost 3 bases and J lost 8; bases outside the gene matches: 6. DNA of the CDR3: TGTGCCAGCAGCTTGGGGACAGGGGGGTCGAAGCCCCAGCATTTT. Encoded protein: CASSLGTGGSKPQHF.

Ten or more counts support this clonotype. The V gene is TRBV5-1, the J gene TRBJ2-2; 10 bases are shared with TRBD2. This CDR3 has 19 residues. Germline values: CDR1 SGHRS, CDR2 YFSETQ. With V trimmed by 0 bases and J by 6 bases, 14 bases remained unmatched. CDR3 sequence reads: CASSLDQLGGLASSGELFF. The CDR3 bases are TGCGCCAGCAGCTTGGACCAATTGGGGGGACTAGCGTCGTCCGGGGAGCTGTTTTTT.

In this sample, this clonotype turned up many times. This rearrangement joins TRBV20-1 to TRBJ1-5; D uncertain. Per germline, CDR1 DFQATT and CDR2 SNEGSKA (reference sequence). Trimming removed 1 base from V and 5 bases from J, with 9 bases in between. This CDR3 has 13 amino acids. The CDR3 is CSARGSADQPQHF. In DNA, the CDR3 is TGCAGTGCTAGAGGCTCCGCCGATCAGCCCCAGCATTTT.

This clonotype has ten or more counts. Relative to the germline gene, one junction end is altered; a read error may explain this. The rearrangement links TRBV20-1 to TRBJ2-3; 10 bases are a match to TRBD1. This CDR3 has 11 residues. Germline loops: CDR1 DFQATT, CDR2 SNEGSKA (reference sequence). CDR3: CSADRDRGQNF. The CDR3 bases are TGCAGTGCCGACCGGGACAGGGGCCAGAATTTT.

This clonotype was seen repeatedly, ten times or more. CDR3 in DNA: TGCAGTGCAATAGGGGCGGGGGGCTCCTATGGCTACACCTTC. Translating it yields CSAIGAGGSYGYTF. The chain combines TRBV20-1 with TRBJ1-2; D perhaps matches TRBD1 (6 bases). This CDR3 comprises 14 residues. Germline V gene sequence: CDR1 DFQATT, CDR2 SNEGSKA (reference sequence). Trimming left V 6 bases short and J 4 bases short, with 18 bases between.

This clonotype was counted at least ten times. The CDR3 sequence is CASSHHPRGGTEAFF. The CDR3 DNA reads TGTGCCAGCAGCCACCACCCGAGGGGTGGGACTGAAGCTTTCTTT. V gene TRBV6-6 combines with J gene TRBJ1-1; maybe TRBD1 (5 bases). Germline CDR1 is MNHNY and CDR2 is SVGAGI (reference sequence). V was shortened by 6 bases and J by 5 bases, with 19 bases between the two germline ends. The CDR3 extends over 15 amino acids.

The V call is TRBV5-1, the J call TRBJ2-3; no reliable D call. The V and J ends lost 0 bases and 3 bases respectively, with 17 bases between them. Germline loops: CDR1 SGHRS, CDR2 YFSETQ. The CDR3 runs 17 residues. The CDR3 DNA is TGCGCCAGCAGCTTGGGATTCCGGGCAGGCCAGACAGATACGCAGTATTTT. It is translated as CASSLGFRAGQTDTQYF.

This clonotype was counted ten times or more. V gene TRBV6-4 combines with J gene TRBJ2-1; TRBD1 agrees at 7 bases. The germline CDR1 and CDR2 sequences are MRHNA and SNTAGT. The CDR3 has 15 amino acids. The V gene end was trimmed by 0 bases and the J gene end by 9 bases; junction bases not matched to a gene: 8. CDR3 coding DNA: TGTGCCAGCAGTGACTCAGGGGGCGCATTCGGTGAGCAGTTCTTC. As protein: CASSDSGGAFGEQFF.

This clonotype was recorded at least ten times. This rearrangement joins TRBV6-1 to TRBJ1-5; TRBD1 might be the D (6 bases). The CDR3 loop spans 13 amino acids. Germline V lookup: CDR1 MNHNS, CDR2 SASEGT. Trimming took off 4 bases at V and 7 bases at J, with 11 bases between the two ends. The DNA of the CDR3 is TGTGCCAGCAGTGCAGGGGCAGGGCAGCCCCAGCATTTT. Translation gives CASSAGAGQPQHF.

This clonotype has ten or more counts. The CDR3 spells CASSWIVDRHTEAFF. The CDR3 DNA reads as TGTGCCAGCAGTTGGATCGTTGACAGGCACACTGAAGCTTTCTTT. V is TRBV6-2 or TRBV6-3 and J is TRBJ1-1; a weak D match, TRBD1 (6 bases). Deletions cut 4 bases from V and 3 bases from J, with 15 bases between. Germline assignment: CDR1 MNHEY and CDR2 SVGEGT. This CDR3 has 15 amino acids.

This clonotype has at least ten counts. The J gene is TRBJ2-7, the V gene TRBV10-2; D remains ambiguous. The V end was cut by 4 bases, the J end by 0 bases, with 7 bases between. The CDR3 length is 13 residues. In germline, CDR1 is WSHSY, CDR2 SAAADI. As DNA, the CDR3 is TGCGCCAGCAGTGCACAGAACTCCTACGAGCAGTACTTC. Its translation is CASSAQNSYEQYF.

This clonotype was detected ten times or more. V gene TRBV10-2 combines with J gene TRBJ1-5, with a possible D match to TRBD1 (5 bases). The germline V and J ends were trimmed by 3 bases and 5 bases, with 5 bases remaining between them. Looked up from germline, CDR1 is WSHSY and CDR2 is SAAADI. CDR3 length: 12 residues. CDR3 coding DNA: TGCGCCAGCAGTGAAGGGGATCAGCCCCAGCATTTT. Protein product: CASSEGDQPQHF.

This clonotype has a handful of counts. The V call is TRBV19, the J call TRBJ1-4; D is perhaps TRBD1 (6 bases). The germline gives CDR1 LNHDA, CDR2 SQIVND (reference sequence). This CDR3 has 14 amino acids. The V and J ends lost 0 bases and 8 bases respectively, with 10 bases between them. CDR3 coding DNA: TGTGCCAGTAGTATAGAGGGACAACAAGAAAAACTGTTTTTT. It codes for CASSIEGQQEKLFF. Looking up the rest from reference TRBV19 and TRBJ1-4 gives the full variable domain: DGGITQSPKYLFRKEGQNVTLSCEQNLNHDAMYWYRQDPGQGLRLIYYSQIVNDFQKGDIAEGYSVSREKKESFPLTVTSAQKNPTAFYLCASSIEGQQEKLFFGSGTQLSVL.

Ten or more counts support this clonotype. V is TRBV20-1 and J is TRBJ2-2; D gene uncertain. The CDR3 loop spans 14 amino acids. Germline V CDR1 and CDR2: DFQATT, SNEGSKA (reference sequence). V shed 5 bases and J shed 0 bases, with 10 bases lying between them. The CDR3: CSAADPANTGELFF. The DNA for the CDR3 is TGCAGTGCTGCAGACCCTGCGAACACCGGGGAGCTGTTTTTT.

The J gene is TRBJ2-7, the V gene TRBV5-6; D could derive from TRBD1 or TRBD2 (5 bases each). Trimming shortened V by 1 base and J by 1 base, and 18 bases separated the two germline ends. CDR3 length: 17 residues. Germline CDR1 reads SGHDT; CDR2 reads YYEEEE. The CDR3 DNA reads TGTGCCAGCAGCTTGTGGGCCGTCGGGGCGGGTTCCTACGAGCAGTACTTC. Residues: CASSLWAVGAGSYEQYF.

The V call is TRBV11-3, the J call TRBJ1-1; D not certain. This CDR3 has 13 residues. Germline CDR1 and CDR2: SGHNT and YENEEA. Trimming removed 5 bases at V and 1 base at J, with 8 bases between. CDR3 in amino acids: CASSSGENTEAFF. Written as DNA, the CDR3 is TGTGCCAGCAGCAGCGGGGAGAACACTGAAGCTTTCTTT.

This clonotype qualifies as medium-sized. As DNA, the CDR3 is TGCAGTGCTGCAGTGTATTTGGGGACTAATGAAAAACTGTTTTTT. This translates into CSAAVYLGTNEKLFF. This chain connects TRBV20-1 to TRBJ1-4; unclear D gene. Deletions cut 5 bases from V and 2 bases from J, with 15 bases between. The CDR3 contains 15 residues. Germline CDR1 reads DFQATT; CDR2 reads SNEGSKA (reference sequence).

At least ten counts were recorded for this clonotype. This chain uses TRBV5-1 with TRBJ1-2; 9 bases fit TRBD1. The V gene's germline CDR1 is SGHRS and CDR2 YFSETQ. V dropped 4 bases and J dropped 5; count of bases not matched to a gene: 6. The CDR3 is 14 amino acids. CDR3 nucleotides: TGCGCCAGCAGCCCAAATGGACAGGGGTATGGCTACACCTTC. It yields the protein CASSPNGQGYGYTF.